This passage covers 22 T cell receptor beta chains from one sample sequenced in a study of T-cell memory formation after mild COVID-19. Using its own MiXCR run on the 5' RACE reads, TCRdb lists one record per CDR3 protein. Among around 310,000 distinct CDR3 sequences listed, roughly an eighth were seen once. Sample: PBMCs or a T cell subset sorted from them (not recorded which). Source of these receptors: a man younger than 30 who had mild COVID-19 (a few samples of this study predate the infection). Cell type and time point are not known.

The chain uses TRBV4-2 and TRBJ2-3, with D perhaps assigned TRBD1 or TRBD2 (5 bases each). CDR1 is LGHNA, CDR2 YNFKEQ, per germline. The length of the CDR3 is 16 residues. Trimming left V 3 bases short and J 0 bases short, with 13 bases between. The CDR3 DNA sequence: TGTGCCAGCAGCCAGGGGGACCTGGCTAGCACAGATACGCAGTATTTT. Translating it yields CASSQGDLASTDTQYF.

V usage is TRBV5-4 and J usage is TRBJ2-7; tentative D call: TRBD1 (5 bases). CDR1 SGHNT and CDR2 YYREEE come from the germline V gene (reference sequence). The CDR3 runs to 14 residues. V was cut by 4 bases and J by 3 bases, with 14 bases left in between. The CDR3 DNA follows: TGTGCCAGCAGCCCTGACAGACAGAGCTACGAGCAGTACTTC. Amino acids: CASSPDRQSYEQYF.

The gene calls are TRBV2 and TRBJ2-1; D is possibly TRBD2 (5 bases). The CDR3 is made up of 14 amino acids. V was shortened by 4 bases and J by 6 bases, with 13 bases between the two germline ends. Looked up from germline, CDR1 is SNHLY and CDR2 is FYNNEI. CDR3 protein: CASSVREGPNEQFF. The CDR3 DNA is TGTGCCAGCAGTGTCCGGGAAGGTCCCAATGAGCAGTTCTTC.

This clonotype was observed a few times. Compared with germline, one end of the junction differs, possibly owing to a read error. The rearrangement links TRBV7-8 to TRBJ2-5; TRBD1 aligns across 8 bases. The CDR3 spans 15 residues. Germline CDR1 is SGHVS and CDR2 is FQNEAQ. CDR3 sequence (DNA): TGTGCCAGCAGCCCGACGTGGGGACAGGTGTCCCTCGAAGTCTTC. Protein: CASSPTWGQVSLEVF.

The sample holds a few counts of this clonotype. This chain uses TRBV20-1 with TRBJ2-7; the D is unclear. Germline CDR1 and CDR2: DFQATT and SNEGSKA (reference sequence). V was pared by 6 bases and J by 0 bases, with 12 bases between. The CDR3 is 13 amino acids. This chain's CDR3 is CSARHVTSYEQYV. CDR3 in DNA: TGCAGTGCCCGCCACGTCACCTCCTACGAGCAGTACGTC.

This rearrangement joins TRBV29-1 to TRBJ2-3; TRBD1 agrees at 8 bases. Germline V gene data show CDR1 as SQVTM and CDR2 as ANQGSEA. Germline trimming cut 7 bases from V and 1 base from J; bases unmatched to any gene: 7. CDR3 length: 14 amino acids. CDR3 region: CSGEPGQGTDTQYF. DNA for the CDR3: TGCAGCGGGGAACCGGGACAGGGCACAGATACGCAGTATTTT.

This clonotype was observed a handful of times. The chain has TRBV25-1 and TRBJ2-1; D not certain. Trimming pared 6 bases from V and 2 bases from J, leaving 11 bases between. CDR1 and CDR2 (germline): MGHDK, SYGVNS. The CDR3 consists of 14 residues. The chain's CDR3 is CASSSTVAYNEQFF. CDR3 DNA: TGTGCCAGCAGCTCGACTGTAGCCTACAATGAGCAGTTCTTC. The full variable domain, rest sourced from reference TRBV25-1 and TRBJ2-1, is EADIYQTPRYLVIGTGKKITLECSQTMGHDKMYWYQQDPGMELHLIHYSYGVNSTEKGDLSSESTVSRIRTEHFPLTLESARPSHTSQYLCASSSTVAYNEQFFGPGTRLTVL.

The chain employs TRBV25-1 and TRBJ2-5, with no clear D. Trimming took 0 bases from V and 6 from J, leaving 2 bases between them. The CDR3 runs 11 residues. The germline CDR1 and CDR2 sequences are MGHDK and SYGVNS. The CDR3 is CASSEYQTQYF. CDR3 nucleotide sequence: TGTGCCAGCAGTGAATATCAGACCCAGTACTTC.

This clonotype was observed a few times. This sequence joins TRBV9 and TRBJ1-2; 8 positions match TRBD1. Germline trimming cut 4 bases from V and 6 bases from J; bases unmatched to any gene: 11. Germline values: CDR1 SGDLS, CDR2 YYNGEE. The CDR3 runs 15 residues. The CDR3 is CASSQRQGTRDGYTF. CDR3 in DNA: TGTGCCAGCAGCCAACGACAGGGGACACGCGATGGCTACACCTTC. Based on the CDR3 plus reference TRBV9 and TRBJ1-2, the full variable domain is DSGVTQTPKHLITATGQRVTLRCSPRSGDLSVYWYQQSLDQGLQFLIQYYNGEERAKGNILERFSAQQFPDLHSELNLSSLELGDSALYFCASSQRQGTRDGYTFGSGTRLTVV.

The chain employs TRBV14 and TRBJ1-2; 7 bases agree with TRBD1. The CDR3 has 14 residues. Trimming cost V 1 base and J 6 bases; bases outside gene matches: 5. Germline V CDR1 and CDR2: SGHDN, FVKESK. CDR3 coding DNA: TGTGCCAGCAGCCAAGGAAGCAGGGGGAATGGCTACACCTTC. This gives the protein CASSQGSRGNGYTF.

The sample holds many counts of this clonotype. CDR3 DNA sequence: TGCGCCAGCAGCCAGCCCAGCGGGGGTAGGAATGAGCAGTTCTTC. Its translation is CASSQPSGGRNEQFF. This chain joins TRBV4-3 and TRBJ2-1; TRBD2 matches 8 bases. Germline V gene data show CDR1 as LGHNA and CDR2 as YSLEER. There are 15 residues in the CDR3. The V and J ends lost 3 bases and 7 bases, in that order; junction bases with no gene match: 8.

V usage is TRBV28 and J usage is TRBJ1-2; maybe TRBD1 (5 bases). This CDR3 has 13 amino acids. Germline V lookup: CDR1 MDHEN, CDR2 SYDVKM. Deletions cut 2 bases from V and 5 bases from J, with 9 bases between. In DNA, the CDR3 is TGTGCCAGCAGTTTAGGACACTTTTATGGCTACACCTTC. This translates into CASSLGHFYGYTF.

This clonotype was recorded at least ten times. The chain recombines TRBV7-9 with TRBJ2-7; D may match TRBD1 or TRBD2 (5 bases each). The ends were cut back, 4 bases at V and 3 bases at J, with 13 bases in the middle. Germline loops: CDR1 SEHNR, CDR2 FQNEAQ (reference sequence). The CDR3 is 14 residues long. The CDR3 nucleotides read TGTGCCAGCAGCTCGACGGGACGGAGCTACGAGCAGTACTTC. Translated, it gives CASSSTGRSYEQYF.

The CDR3 reads CASSMEGGGYTEAFF. DNA for the CDR3: TGCGCCAGCAGCATGGAGGGGGGAGGGTACACTGAAGCTTTCTTT. The chain employs TRBV5-1 and TRBJ1-1; tentatively, D is TRBD1 (6 bases). The CDR3 runs 15 residues. Germline-derived CDR1 and CDR2 are SGHRS and YFSETQ. V lost 4 bases, J lost 3 bases, and 16 bases lay in between.

This clonotype was counted between two and nine times. The chain has TRBV7-9 and TRBJ1-2; 7 positions match TRBD1. Germline V gene sequence: CDR1 SEHNR, CDR2 FQNEAQ (reference sequence). The CDR3 runs to 18 residues. Unmatched junction bases numbered 16, after V lost 4 bases and J lost 2 bases. The DNA for the CDR3 is TGTGCCAGCAGCTCTCTTGGTTTCGGGACAGCCAAAAACTATGGCTACACCTTC. Its translation: CASSSLGFGTAKNYGYTF. Complete variable domain (other parts from reference TRBV7-9 and TRBJ1-2): DTGVSQNPRHKITKRGQNVTFRCDPISEHNRLYWYRQTLGQGPEFLTYFQNEAQLEKSRLLSDRFSAERPKGSFSTLEIQRTEQGDSAMYLCASSSLGFGTAKNYGYTFGSGTRLTVV.

This clonotype was found many times. This CDR3 reads CSVSIGGNNYGYTF. The CDR3, as DNA: TGCAGCGTTAGTATCGGGGGAAATAACTATGGCTACACCTTC. This chain uses TRBV29-1 with TRBJ1-2; possibly TRBD1 for D (5 bases). This CDR3 contains 14 residues. The V end lost 5 bases, the J end lost 1 base, and 14 bases lay between the germline ends. Germline V gene lookup returns CDR1 SQVTM and CDR2 ANQGSEA.

This clonotype was seen a few times. The chain links TRBV6-1 to TRBJ2-1; the D call may be TRBD1 or TRBD2 (6 bases each). V lost 0 bases, J lost 4 bases, and 10 bases lay in between. The CDR3 is made up of 15 amino acids. The germline V gene has CDR1 MNHNS and CDR2 SASEGT. The CDR3, as DNA: TGTGCCAGCAGTGAAGCGGGGGGCGCATACAATGAGCAGTTCTTC. Protein: CASSEAGGAYNEQFF.

The CDR3 loop reads CASSLNSRANTEAFF. The DNA for the CDR3 is TGTGCCAGTAGCCTTAACTCAAGGGCGAACACTGAAGCTTTCTTT. V gene TRBV19 combines with J gene TRBJ1-1; D ambiguous. Germline V CDR1 and CDR2: LNHDA, SQIVND (reference sequence). The CDR3 totals 15 residues. Trimming left V 6 bases short and J 1 base short, with 15 bases between.

The V call is TRBV7-2, the J call TRBJ1-3; 7 bases line up with TRBD1. Germline trimming cut 5 bases from V and 0 bases from J; bases unmatched to any gene: 7. The CDR3 spans 16 residues. Germline CDR1 reads SGHTA; CDR2 reads FQGNSA. Written as DNA, the CDR3 is TGTGCCAGCAGCGCTCGACAGGGTCTCTCTGGAAACACCATATATTTT. Residues: CASSARQGLSGNTIYF.

The V and J genes are TRBV5-1 and TRBJ2-2; D is possibly TRBD1 or TRBD2 (5 bases each). The ends were cut back, 6 bases at V and 0 bases at J, with 15 bases in the middle. Germline V gene lookup returns CDR1 SGHRS and CDR2 YFSETQ. The CDR3 is made up of 16 amino acids. The CDR3 DNA sequence: TGCGCCAGCACCCGAGGGGCGACCCCGAACACCGGGGAGCTGTTTTTT. Encoded protein: CASTRGATPNTGELFF.

The genes are TRBV19 and TRBJ2-5, with 8 bases fitting TRBD2. The length of the CDR3 is 16 residues. CDR1 is LNHDA and CDR2 is SQIVND in the germline V gene (reference sequence). Trimming took 2 bases from V and 4 from J; bases not matched to a gene: 9. Here the CDR3 reads CASSILSGGLTETQYF. The CDR3 nucleotides are TGTGCCAGTAGTATACTGAGCGGGGGTCTGACAGAGACCCAGTACTTC.

The chain couples TRBV20-1 to TRBJ1-3; 7 bases are shared with TRBD1. This CDR3 has 14 residues. CDR1 and CDR2 from the germline V gene are DFQATT and SNEGSKA (reference sequence). The V gene end was trimmed by 3 bases and the J gene end by 0 bases; junction bases not matched to a gene: 2. CDR3 protein: CSASRQGSGNTIYF. The CDR3 DNA sequence: TGCAGTGCTAGCAGACAGGGCTCTGGAAACACCATATATTTT.